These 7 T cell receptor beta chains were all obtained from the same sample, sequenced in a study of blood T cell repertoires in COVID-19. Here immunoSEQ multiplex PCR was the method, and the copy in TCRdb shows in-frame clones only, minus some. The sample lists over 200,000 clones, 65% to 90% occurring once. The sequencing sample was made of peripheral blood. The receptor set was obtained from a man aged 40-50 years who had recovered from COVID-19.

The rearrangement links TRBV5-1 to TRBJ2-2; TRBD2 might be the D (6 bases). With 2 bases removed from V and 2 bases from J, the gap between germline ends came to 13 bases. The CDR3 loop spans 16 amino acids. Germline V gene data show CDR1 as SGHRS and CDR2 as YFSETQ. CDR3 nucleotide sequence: TGCGCCAGCAGCTTTCGGGGGTTAGGAAACACCGGGGAGCTGTTTTTT. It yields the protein CASSFRGLGNTGELFF.

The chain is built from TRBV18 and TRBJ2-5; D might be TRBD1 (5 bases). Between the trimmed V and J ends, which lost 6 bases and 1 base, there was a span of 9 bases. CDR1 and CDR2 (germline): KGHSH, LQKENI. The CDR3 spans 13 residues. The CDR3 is CASSTGTQETQYF. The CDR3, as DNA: TGTGCCAGCTCCACAGGAACCCAAGAGACCCAGTACTTC.

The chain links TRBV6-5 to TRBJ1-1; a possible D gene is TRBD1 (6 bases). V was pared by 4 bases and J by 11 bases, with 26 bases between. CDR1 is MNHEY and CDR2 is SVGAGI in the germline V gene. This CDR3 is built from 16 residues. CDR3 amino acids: CASSSTRTEKQGVAFF. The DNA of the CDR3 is TGTGCCAGCAGTTCCACCCGAACCGAGAAACAGGGTGTCGCTTTCTTT.

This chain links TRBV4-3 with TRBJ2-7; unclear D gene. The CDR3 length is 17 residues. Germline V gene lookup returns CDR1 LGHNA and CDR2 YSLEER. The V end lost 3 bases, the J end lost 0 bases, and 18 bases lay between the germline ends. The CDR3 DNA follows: TGCGCCAGCAGCCAGCAACTTCCTTATTACAGCTCCTACGAGCAGTACTTC. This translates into CASSQQLPYYSSYEQYF.

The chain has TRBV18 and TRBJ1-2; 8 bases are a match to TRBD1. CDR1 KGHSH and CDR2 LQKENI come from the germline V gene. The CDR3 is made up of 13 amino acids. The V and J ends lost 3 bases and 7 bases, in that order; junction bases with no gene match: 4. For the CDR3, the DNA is TGTGCCAGCTCACCTTCAGGGGGCAGTGGCTACACCTTC. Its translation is CASSPSGGSGYTF.

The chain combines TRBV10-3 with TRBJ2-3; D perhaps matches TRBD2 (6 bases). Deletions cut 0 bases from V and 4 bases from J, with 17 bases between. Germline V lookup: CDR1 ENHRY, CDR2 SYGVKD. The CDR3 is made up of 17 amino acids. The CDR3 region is CAISESLGGSEADTQYF. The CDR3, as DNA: TGTGCCATCAGTGAGTCCCTTGGAGGGAGTGAAGCAGATACGCAGTATTTT.

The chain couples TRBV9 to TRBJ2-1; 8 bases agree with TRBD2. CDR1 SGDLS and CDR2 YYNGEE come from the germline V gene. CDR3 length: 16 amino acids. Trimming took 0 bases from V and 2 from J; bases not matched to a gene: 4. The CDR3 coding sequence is TGTGCCAGCAGCGTAGCTGGTAGCGGGACCTACAATGAGCAGTTCTTC. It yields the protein CASSVAGSGTYNEQFF.